The rows below give T cell receptor beta chains drawn from one sample of a study of monozygotic twins with inflammatory bowel disease. TCRdb reprocessed the 5' RACE reads; each CDR3 protein has one entry and no DNA is given. This listing includes around 400,000 distinct CDR3 sequences. The sample comprised blood. Every receptor here comes from a human donor with ulcerative colitis or Crohn's disease, or a healthy co-twin of an affected twin (not recorded which). Each CDR3 is given with its conserved first and last residue. Each record gives: CDR3 protein, V gene, J gene.

CASSRMEEGYEQYF	TRBV28	TRBJ2-7
CASSLARGFEPQPTNTEAFF	TRBV7-2	TRBJ1-1
CASSPLLAGPQETQYF	TRBV18	TRBJ2-5
CASSPSPSGRAGELFF	TRBV7-3	TRBJ2-2
CAWSVGPGVDEQYF	TRBV30	TRBJ2-7
CASSELGRGGLKGYTF	TRBV6-1	TRBJ1-2
CARKTRDGNTGELFF	TRBV5-1	TRBJ2-2
CASSIQTSGSYEQYF	TRBV6-1	TRBJ2-7
CASSLAVGGVTF	TRBV5-6	TRBJ1-2
CASSQNILPGTGDYGYTF	TRBV4-1	TRBJ1-2
CASSFPGGRRGNQPQHF	TRBV28	TRBJ1-5
CAISDRQDTQYF	TRBV10-3	TRBJ2-3
CASSSQGTRGQPQHF	TRBV5-5	TRBJ1-5
CASSPGLAGGTLYEQYF	TRBV7-9	TRBJ2-7
CASSPPGLARDADTQYF	TRBV18	TRBJ2-3
CASSWTGGDNEQFF	TRBV28	TRBJ2-1
CATSDQPTGHGYTF	TRBV24-1	TRBJ1-2
CASSLEGQGAREQFF	TRBV5-4	TRBJ2-1
CASSIKPPGSNQPQHF	TRBV19	TRBJ1-5
CASSLEGDGFYEQYF	TRBV7-2	TRBJ2-7
CSARDRKLGVVSNTEAFF	TRBV20-1	TRBJ1-1
CASSEDLAGGADTQYF	TRBV4-1	TRBJ2-3
CATSVEFGGETGELFF	TRBV24-1	TRBJ2-2
CASSLETVESPLHF	TRBV5-8	TRBJ1-6
CASSSRSGVNTEAFF	TRBV5-1	TRBJ1-1
CASTRHGAWETQYF	TRBV6-6	TRBJ2-5
CATSREAGGDQPQHF	TRBV15	TRBJ1-5
CASSQAGLAGYNEQFF	TRBV3-1	TRBJ2-1
CASSIQAGTGITDTQYF	TRBV5-1	TRBJ2-3
CASSPGQGNGEQYF	TRBV9	TRBJ2-7
CASSQDAGNGANVLTF	TRBV4-2	TRBJ2-6
CASKGSRGRTDTQYF	TRBV7-2	TRBJ2-3
CSVESSGQNSYNEQFF	TRBV29-1	TRBJ2-1
CASSLVPSKNIQYF	TRBV7-2	TRBJ2-4
CATSPMAFETQYF	TRBV11-2	TRBJ2-5
CASSPLEEQFF	TRBV12-3/TRBV12-4	TRBJ2-1
CASSEQGAVGYTF	TRBV2	TRBJ1-2
CASSQEPTRGDTQYF	TRBV4-2	TRBJ2-3
CSAQDGVTSGREETQYF	TRBV20-1	TRBJ2-5
CASGVRGSNEQFF	TRBV3-1	TRBJ2-1
CASRKPHDTGELFF	TRBV6-1	TRBJ2-2
CASRPELAGGEQYF	TRBV9	TRBJ2-7
CASSSGQMNTEAFF	TRBV7-9	TRBJ1-1
CASSYLGGANQPQHF	TRBV7-2	TRBJ1-5
CAWRGHLTDTQYF	TRBV30	TRBJ2-3
CASSETGEYGYTF	TRBV25-1	TRBJ1-2
CASSHRQNTEAFF	TRBV5-6	TRBJ1-1
CSPLGPGGVEQFF	TRBV20-1	TRBJ2-1
CASSPSAGTSGAWGSYEQYF	TRBV18	TRBJ2-7
CASSKMTGGTTEAFF	TRBV21-1	TRBJ1-1
CASKASGEQFF	TRBV3-1	TRBJ2-1
CASSVQGATDTQYF	TRBV9	TRBJ2-3